Presented here are 27 T cell receptor beta chains from one specimen sequenced in a study of T cells in Graves' hyperthyroidism and ophthalmopathy. Amplified regions were TCR beta CDR3 sequences from RNA transcripts. The primer set for the first-round RT-PCR of the TCR CDR3 was HTBI. TCRdb called the multiplex PCR reads again in MiXCR, with one record for every CDR3 protein. Of under 350,000 distinct CDR3 sequences in the sample, over 20% were seen once. The sample consisted of blood. These receptors were collected from a woman between 50 and 59 years old with Graves' hyperthyroidism.

This clonotype was seen many times. The chain carries TRBV5-1 and TRBJ2-7; D is undetermined. This CDR3 has 14 residues. Per germline, CDR1 SGHRS and CDR2 YFSETQ. V dropped 4 bases and J dropped 0 bases, with 11 bases sitting between them. The CDR3 loop reads CASSGVGFSYEQYF. CDR3 in DNA: TGCGCCAGCAGCGGGGTGGGGTTCTCCTACGAGCAGTACTTC. Looking up the rest from reference TRBV5-1 and TRBJ2-7 gives the full variable domain: KAGVTQTPRYLIKTRGQQVTLSCSPISGHRSVSWYQQTPGQGLQFLFEYFSETQRNKGNFPGRFSGRQFSNSRSEMNVSTLELGDSALYLCASSGVGFSYEQYFGPGTRLTVT.

This clonotype appeared many times. CDR3: CASRAGGNSEAFF. In DNA, the CDR3 is TGTGCAAGTCGGGCAGGGGGAAATTCTGAAGCTTTCTTT. The chain joins TRBV12-3 or TRBV12-4 to TRBJ1-1, with TRBD1 matching over 7 bases. This CDR3 has 13 amino acids.

This clonotype was counted many times. V usage is TRBV11-3 and J usage is TRBJ2-1; 7 bases align to TRBD1. The CDR3 spans 18 residues. The V and J ends lost 0 bases and 0 bases, in that order; junction bases with no gene match: 8. The germline V gene encodes CDR1 SGHNT and CDR2 YENEEA. In DNA, the CDR3 is TGTGCCAGCAGCTTAGAAGGACAGGATCTTACCTCCTACAATGAGCAGTTCTTC. Translation gives CASSLEGQDLTSYNEQFF.

This clonotype showed up many times. The chain carries TRBV28 and TRBJ2-2; 9 nucleotides align to TRBD2. Germline values: CDR1 MDHEN, CDR2 SYDVKM. The CDR3 totals 14 residues. The trim removed 8 bases at V and 6 bases at J, leaving 7 bases unmatched. The CDR3 is CASHVAGEPGELFF. The CDR3 nucleotides read TGTGCCAGCCATGTAGCGGGAGAACCCGGGGAGCTGTTTTTT.

This clonotype was recorded a few times. The CDR3 protein is CASRETGTYNEQFF. CDR3 bases: TGTGCCAGCAGGGAGACAGGGACCTACAATGAGCAGTTCTTC. This chain joins TRBV6-1 and TRBJ2-1; 7 bases align to TRBD1. CDR1 and CDR2 (germline): MNHNS, SASEGT. The V gene end was trimmed by 6 bases and the J gene end by 2 bases; junction bases not matched to a gene: 4. The CDR3 sequence is 14 residues long.

This clonotype was recorded many times. The chain has TRBV6-1 and TRBJ2-1; tentatively, D is TRBD1 (6 bases). Germline V gene lookup returns CDR1 MNHNS and CDR2 SASEGT. V was cut by 6 bases and J by 9 bases, with 18 bases left in between. The CDR3 spans 14 residues. In nucleotides, the CDR3 is TGTGCCAGCAGCTTACAGGGCTGGTCGTCTGAGCAGTTCTTC. Translation: CASSLQGWSSEQFF.

The chain couples TRBV5-6 to TRBJ1-5; D is uncertain. The germline gives CDR1 SGHDT, CDR2 YYEEEE. The germline V and J ends were trimmed by 3 bases and 6 bases, with 13 bases remaining between them. This CDR3 spans 14 amino acids. The CDR3 coding sequence is TGTGCCAGCAGCTCCGGGAGAGGGAGTCAGCCCCAGCATTTT. Amino acid sequence: CASSSGRGSQPQHF. Using reference TRBV5-6 and TRBJ1-5 for the parts outside the CDR3, the full variable domain is DAGVTQSPTHLIKTRGQQVTLRCSPKSGHDTVSWYQQALGQGPQFIFQYYEEEERQRGNFPDRFSGHQFPNYSSELNVNALLLGDSALYLCASSSGRGSQPQHFGDGTRLSIL.

There are many counts of this clonotype. The genes are TRBV11-2 and TRBJ1-5, with D possibly being TRBD1 (5 bases). V was trimmed by 0 bases and J by 13 bases, leaving 16 bases between them. Germline V gene lookup returns CDR1 SGHAT and CDR2 FQNNGV. CDR3 length equals 14 residues. The chain's CDR3 is CASSLDSGTSFQHF. CDR3 DNA sequence: TGTGCCAGCAGCTTAGATTCGGGGACGAGTTTTCAGCATTTT.

The chain uses TRBV3-1 and TRBJ1-1; D may be TRBD1 (5 bases). Deletions cut 4 bases from V and 11 bases from J, with 11 bases between. Germline V gene sequence: CDR1 LGHDT, CDR2 YNNKEL (reference sequence). This CDR3 has 11 amino acids. In nucleotides, the CDR3 is TGTGCCAGCAGCCGAGGGGATTGGGCTTTCTTT. This codes for CASSRGDWAFF.

This clonotype was observed a single time. J is TRBJ1-2 and V is TRBV28; D not certain. Germline assignment: CDR1 MDHEN and CDR2 SYDVKM. CDR3 length equals 12 residues. With 2 bases removed from V and 7 bases from J, the gap between germline ends came to 8 bases. This CDR3 is CASSLVGSGYTF. The CDR3 DNA reads TGTGCCAGCAGTTTAGTGGGGAGTGGCTACACCTTC.

V gene TRBV28 combines with J gene TRBJ2-1; either TRBD1 or TRBD2 may fit D (5 bases each). The CDR3 contains 15 residues. Germline CDR1 and CDR2: MDHEN and SYDVKM. V was trimmed by 4 bases and J by 4 bases, leaving 14 bases between them. In nucleotides, the CDR3 is TGTGCCAGCAGTTCGAGGGGCTTTCCATACAATGAGCAGTTCTTC. It is translated as CASSSRGFPYNEQFF.

There are many counts of this clonotype. The rearrangement joins TRBV7-8 to TRBJ2-7; no definite D call. The CDR3 runs to 12 residues. Trimming shortened V by 5 bases and J by 2 bases, and 7 bases separated the two germline ends. Looked up from germline, CDR1 is SGHVS and CDR2 is FQNEAQ. The CDR3 loop reads CASSTNTYEQYF. CDR3 sequence (DNA): TGTGCCAGCAGCACCAACACCTACGAGCAGTACTTC.

The chain recombines TRBV2 with TRBJ2-1; D is unresolved. The germline CDR1 and CDR2 sequences are SNHLY and FYNNEI. The CDR3 has 14 amino acids. V lost 6 bases to trimming and J lost 7 bases, with 16 bases between them. For the CDR3, the DNA is TGTGCCAGCAGCTTATTAATCGGTAATAATGAGCAGTTCTTC. This codes for CASSLLIGNNEQFF.

This clonotype was found many times. The rearrangement links TRBV2 to TRBJ1-5, with D perhaps TRBD1 (6 bases). Germline CDR1 reads SNHLY; CDR2 reads FYNNEI. V lost 5 bases and J 6 bases, leaving 11 bases between the germline ends. The CDR3 has 13 amino acids. The CDR3: CASSYREGQPQHF. CDR3 in DNA: TGTGCCAGCAGTTACAGGGAAGGTCAGCCCCAGCATTTT.

The chain links TRBV7-9 to TRBJ1-4, with 7 bases lining up with TRBD1. CDR3 length: 18 residues. Germline CDR1 SEHNR, CDR2 FQNEAQ (reference sequence). The V gene end was trimmed by 3 bases and the J gene end by 3 bases; junction bases not matched to a gene: 13. Written as DNA, the CDR3 is TGTGCCAGCAGCTTCGGACAGGCCTCGTACCACGCTAATGAAAAACTGTTTTTT. Amino acid sequence: CASSFGQASYHANEKLFF.

This clonotype has just a few counts. The chain employs TRBV11-2 and TRBJ1-1, with unresolved D. The CDR3 loop spans 15 amino acids. Germline lookup yields CDR1 SGHAT and CDR2 FQNNGV. Trimming stripped 2 bases from V and 8 bases from J, with 18 bases between. The CDR3 DNA reads TGTGCCAGCAGCTTACCCCCCCCGCCGACACGAGAAGCTTTCTTT. Amino acid sequence: CASSLPPPPTREAFF.

Ten or more counts support this clonotype. At one end the junction does not follow the germline gene, possibly because of a read error. This chain uses TRBV5-1 with TRBJ1-1; possibly TRBD1 for D (6 bases). CDR1 is SGHRS, CDR2 YFSETQ, per germline. The CDR3 contains 14 residues. CDR3 DNA sequence: TGTGCCAGCAGTTTAGGGGGGGCGAACACTGAAGCTTTCTTT. It yields the protein CASSLGGANTEAFF. The full variable domain, in which reference TRBV5-1 and TRBJ1-1 provide the parts outside the CDR3, is KAGVTQTPRYLIKTRGQQVTLSCSPISGHRSVSWYQQTPGQGLQFLFEYFSETQRNKGNFPGRFSGRQFSNSRSEMNVSTLELGDSALYLCASSLGGANTEAFFGQGTRLTVV.

CDR3 region: CASSSRQGRFYEQYF. Here the CDR3 DNA reads TGTGCCAGCAGCTCGCGGCAGGGGAGATTCTACGAGCAGTACTTC. The chain employs TRBV7-9 and TRBJ2-7, with D possibly TRBD1 on 6 matching bases. Germline CDR1 SEHNR, CDR2 FQNEAQ (reference sequence). The V and J ends lost 4 bases and 3 bases respectively, with 16 bases between them. The CDR3 loop spans 15 amino acids.

This clonotype has just a few counts. The chain combines TRBV7-2 with TRBJ2-4; the D is unclear. The CDR3 totals 16 residues. The ends were cut back, 5 bases at V and 6 bases at J, with 20 bases in the middle. Germline CDR1 is SGHTA and CDR2 is FQGNSA. For the CDR3, the DNA is TGTGCCAGCAGCGAGATCGCGAGCCGAACCCGAAACATTCAGTACTTC. This sequence encodes CASSEIASRTRNIQYF.

This clonotype was detected many times. This rearrangement joins TRBV18 to TRBJ1-1; D possibly corresponds to TRBD1 (6 bases). CDR3 length: 13 amino acids. Germline assignment: CDR1 KGHSH and CDR2 LQKENI. V was cut by 5 bases and J by 7 bases, with 14 bases left in between. The CDR3 bases are TGTGCCAGCTCAATTCAACAGGGTATTGAAGCTTTCTTT. It encodes CASSIQQGIEAFF.

This clonotype was picked up many times. The genes are TRBV27 and TRBJ2-1; the D call may be TRBD1 or TRBD2 (5 bases each). V was trimmed by 4 bases and J by 0 bases, leaving 13 bases between them. The CDR3 is made up of 16 amino acids. Germline values: CDR1 MNHEY, CDR2 SMNVEV (reference sequence). CDR3 DNA sequence: TGTGCCAGCAGTTATGGGACGGATCTCTCCTACAATGAGCAGTTCTTC. Amino acid sequence: CASSYGTDLSYNEQFF.

There are a few counts of this clonotype. The chain has TRBV7-2 and TRBJ1-6; no clear D gene. Trimming cost V 2 bases and J 7 bases, with 9 bases left between them. The CDR3 sequence is 14 residues long. Germline loops: CDR1 SGHTA, CDR2 FQGNSA. In DNA, the CDR3 is TGTGCCAGCAGCTTACGGGCGGAAAATTCACCCCTCCACTTT. Translating it yields CASSLRAENSPLHF.

This clonotype was seen repeatedly, ten times or more. The V gene is TRBV11-2, the J gene TRBJ1-5, with D tentatively TRBD1 (5 bases). This CDR3 spans 14 amino acids. Looked up from germline, CDR1 is SGHAT and CDR2 is FQNNGV. V shed 2 bases and J shed 6 bases, with 11 bases lying between them. The CDR3 DNA sequence: TGTGCCAGCAGCTTAAGTGACAGTAGTCAGCCCCAGCATTTT. Translation: CASSLSDSSQPQHF.

This clonotype occurred many times. The gene calls are TRBV27 and TRBJ2-7; 9 bases match TRBD2. Germline V gene lookup returns CDR1 MNHEY and CDR2 SMNVEV (reference sequence). The length of the CDR3 is 15 residues. Trimming cost V 5 bases and J 2 bases; bases outside gene matches: 7. DNA for the CDR3: TGTGCCAGCAGTCCGGCGGGGGGGGGGGCCTACGAGCAGTACTTC. Translation: CASSPAGGGAYEQYF.

This clonotype was found a few times. The chain recombines TRBV12-3 or TRBV12-4 with TRBJ2-7; maybe TRBD1 (6 bases). CDR3 length: 14 residues. The germline V and J ends were trimmed by 3 bases and 6 bases, with 15 bases remaining between them. CDR3 sequence reads: CASSLAQGMGEQYF. CDR3 nucleotide sequence: TGTGCCAGCAGTTTGGCGCAGGGGATGGGCGAGCAGTACTTC.

As to this clonotype: This may arise from a read error, as a much more abundant clone is one base away. V is TRBV9 and J is TRBJ2-5; 10 bases match TRBD2. CDR3 size: 14 residues. V was pared by 2 bases and J by 2 bases, with 0 bases of the junction left unmatched. Per the germline V gene, CDR1 is SGDLS and CDR2 is YYNGEE. The CDR3 protein is CASSVTSGQETQYF. The CDR3 bases are TGTGCCAGCAGCGTGACTAGCGGGCAAGAGACCCAGTACTTC.

In its sample, this clonotype was seen many times. The chain links TRBV27 to TRBJ2-2; D unclear. With 6 bases removed from V and 5 bases from J, the gap between germline ends came to 7 bases. Germline values: CDR1 MNHEY, CDR2 SMNVEV (reference sequence). The CDR3 covers 12 residues. The CDR3 region has the DNA TGTGCCAGCAGCTATAGTACCGGGGAGCTGTTTTTT. This encodes CASSYSTGELFF.